This T cell receptor (beta chain) was recorded in a study of beta chain features in type 1 diabetes. General observations from the study: cDNA sequencing could over-represent cells with high TCR expression. Researchers report that Type 1 diabetes patients had moderately but significantly shorter TCRB CDR3s across all four CD4+ subsets.

Germline V CDR1 and CDR2: SNHLY, FYNNEI. With 6 bases clipped from V and 5 bases from J, the junction kept 3 bases outside the gene matches. The CDR3 is 13 residues long. Comment on this clone: The antigen is unknown.

Of the isolated RNA, all was reverse transcribed, and so the sequenced material was expressed TCRB transcripts. On average, stem cell-like memory T cell samples had 1 million or so reads. Only in-frame clones appear in the TCRdb table, and some are missing; sequencing was by immunoSEQ multiplex PCR. The sample holds under 25,000 clones, about 50% seen once. This TCR was recovered from a man aged 18 to 35 in good health. The sample consisted of stem cell memory CD4+ T cells from blood. The chain recombines TRBV2 with TRBJ2-5, with 10 positions matching TRBD1. The CDR3 reads CASRGTGDETQYF. The CDR3 DNA reads TGTGCCAGCAGGGGGACAGGGGACGAGACCCAGTACTTC.